This record covers a single TCR beta chain. Its antigen is not identified. The data were obtained in a study of siplizumab effects on memory and regulatory T cells. Study-level points and caveats: In unstimulated cells, naive T cells appeared more diverse than memory T cells and seemed major alloresponse contributors. Under siplizumab, alloreactive sequences traced to unstimulated CD4+ memory cells were significantly reduced. Versus around 30% in controls, the mappable alloreactive CD4+ clones averaged approximately 69% Treg-derived with siplizumab.

In a few donor pairs, unstimulated naive, memory, effector memory and TEMRA subsets were sequenced. Clones were sequenced by immunoSEQ multiplex PCR, and TCRdb holds only the in-frame ones, with some missing. The table records about 91,000 clones, around 97% of them present only once. Trimming took 5 bases from V and 0 from J; bases not matched to a gene: 5. In germline, CDR1 is ENHRY, CDR2 SYGVKD. CDR3 size: 17 residues. Input material: naive CD4+ T cells sorted from blood. This TCR was sampled from a human donor in good health. V is TRBV10-3 and J is TRBJ2-3; 13 nucleotides align to TRBD2. The CDR3 spells CAISMTSGGTSTDTQYF. In DNA form, the CDR3 reads TGTGCCATCAGTATGACTAGCGGGGGGACAAGCACAGATACGCAGTATTTT.